Listed below are T cell receptor beta chains from one sample, sequenced in a study of blood T cells in healthy people across ages. Using its own MiXCR run on the 5' RACE reads, TCRdb lists one record per CDR3 protein. Among hundreds of thousands of distinct CDR3 sequences, around 49% were seen once, and the ten largest hold 13%. The specimen was blood. These receptors originate from a man under 40 in good health. CDR3s include the opening cysteine and the closing phenylalanine or tryptophan. Fields, in order: clone size, V gene, D gene, J gene, CDR3 protein, CDR3 DNA. The D gene is left open where the match is weak. Not all rows give a size; the values are once, few, many and, for expanded clones, a class.

NA,TRBV11-2,TRBD1,TRBJ2-2,CASSLVGTGVGELFF,TGTGCCAGCAGCTTAGTTGGGACAGGGGTCGGGGAGCTGTTTTTT
NA,TRBV18,NA,TRBJ2-5,CASSPTGEETQYF,TGTGCCAGCTCACCCACGGGAGAAGAGACCCAGTACTTC
NA,TRBV27,TRBD1,TRBJ1-1,CASSGGTGHTEAFF,TGTGCCAGCAGTGGTGGGACAGGGCACACTGAAGCTTTCTTT
NA,TRBV20-1,NA,TRBJ2-5,CSARSPTGETQYF,TGCAGTGCTAGATCCCCAACCGGGGAGACCCAGTACTTC
many,TRBV20-1,TRBD1,TRBJ1-2,CSARSDRGYGYTF,TGCAGTGCTAGGTCAGACAGGGGCTATGGCTACACCTTC
NA,TRBV25-1,NA,TRBJ1-2,CASSESGRGYTF,TGTGCCAGCAGTGAATCAGGTCGCGGCTACACCTTC
few,TRBV6-5,NA,TRBJ2-3,CASSYSGADTQYF,TGTGCCAGCAGTTACTCTGGCGCAGATACGCAGTATTTT
NA,TRBV6-2/TRBV6-3,NA,TRBJ1-1,CASIPRQNRDTEAFF,TGTGCCAGCATACCGAGACAGAATAGAGACACTGAAGCTTTCTTT
NA,TRBV20-1,NA,TRBJ2-1,CSARRGNNEQFF,TGCAGTGCTAGAAGGGGTAACAATGAGCAGTTCTTC
NA,TRBV29-1,NA,TRBJ1-1,CSARHTEAFF,TGCAGCGCCAGGCACACTGAAGCTTTCTTT
NA,TRBV7-2,TRBD2,TRBJ2-7,CASSLLGLAGDYEQYF,TGTGCCAGCAGCTTATTGGGACTAGCGGGAGACTACGAGCAGTACTTC
few,TRBV11-1,TRBD1,TRBJ1-2,CASRVDRGGGYTF,TGTGCCAGCAGAGTCGACAGGGGCGGTGGCTACACCTTC
few,TRBV12-3/TRBV12-4,NA,TRBJ2-3,CASTLSRDTQYF,TGTGCCAGCACCCTTTCCCGCGATACGCAGTATTTT
few,TRBV14,NA,TRBJ1-2,CASSPGQWGYTF,TGTGCCAGCAGTCCCGGGCAATGGGGCTACACCTTC
NA,TRBV16,TRBD2,TRBJ2-7,CASSHPGLAGSSYEQYF,TGTGCCAGCAGCCACCCCGGGCTAGCGGGTTCCTCCTACGAGCAGTACTTC
NA,TRBV27,NA,TRBJ2-2,CASSFGDISTGELFF,TGTGCCAGCAGTTTTGGAGATATATCCACCGGGGAGCTGTTTTTT
few,TRBV3-1,NA,TRBJ2-7,CASSQGASQPYEQYF,TGTGCCAGCAGCCAAGGGGCCAGCCAACCCTACGAGCAGTACTTC
NA,TRBV12-3/TRBV12-4,TRBD2,TRBJ2-4,CASSPLVRSGGRGNIQYF,TGTGCCAGCAGCCCCCTCGTTCGGAGCGGGGGAAGGGGAAACATTCAGTACTTC
few,TRBV4-1,NA,TRBJ1-1,CASSQVLSGQNTEAFF,TGCGCCAGCAGCCAAGTGTTGTCAGGGCAGAACACTGAAGCTTTCTTT
once,TRBV6-5,NA,TRBJ2-5,CAIGGSQETQYF,TGTGCCATAGGGGGGTCTCAAGAGACCCAGTACTTC